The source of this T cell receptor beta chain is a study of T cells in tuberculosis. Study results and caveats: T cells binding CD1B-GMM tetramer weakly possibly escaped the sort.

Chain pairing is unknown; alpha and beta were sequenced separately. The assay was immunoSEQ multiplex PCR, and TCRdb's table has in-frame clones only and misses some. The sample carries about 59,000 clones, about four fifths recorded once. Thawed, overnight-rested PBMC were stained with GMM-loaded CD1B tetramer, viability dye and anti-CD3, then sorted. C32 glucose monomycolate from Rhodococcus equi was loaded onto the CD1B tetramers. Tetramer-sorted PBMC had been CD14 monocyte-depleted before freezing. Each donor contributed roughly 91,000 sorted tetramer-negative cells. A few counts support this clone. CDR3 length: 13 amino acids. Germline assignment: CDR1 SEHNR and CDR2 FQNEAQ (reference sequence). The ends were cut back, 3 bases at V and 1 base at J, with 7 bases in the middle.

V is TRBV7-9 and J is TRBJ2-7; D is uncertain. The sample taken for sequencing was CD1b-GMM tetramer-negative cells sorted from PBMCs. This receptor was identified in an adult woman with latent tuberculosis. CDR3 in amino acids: CASSFARSYEQYF. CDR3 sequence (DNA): TGTGCCAGCAGCTTCGCCAGATCCTACGAGCAGTACTTC.